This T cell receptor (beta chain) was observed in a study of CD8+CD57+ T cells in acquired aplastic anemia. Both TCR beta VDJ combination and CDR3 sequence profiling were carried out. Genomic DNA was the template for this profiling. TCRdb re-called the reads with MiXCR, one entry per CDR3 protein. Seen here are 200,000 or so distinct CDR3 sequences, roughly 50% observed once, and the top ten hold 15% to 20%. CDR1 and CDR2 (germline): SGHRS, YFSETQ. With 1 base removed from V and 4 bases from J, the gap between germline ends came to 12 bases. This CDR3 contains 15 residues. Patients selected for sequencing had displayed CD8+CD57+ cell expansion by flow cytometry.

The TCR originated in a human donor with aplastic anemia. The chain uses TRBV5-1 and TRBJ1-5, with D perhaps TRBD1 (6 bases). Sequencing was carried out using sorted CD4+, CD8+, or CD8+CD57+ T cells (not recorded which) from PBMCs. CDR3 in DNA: TGCGCCAGCAGCTTGTCCCGGGACATTAATCAGCCCCAGCATTTT. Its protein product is CASSLSRDINQPQHF.